A single T cell receptor (beta chain) is shown here with its context. Its antigen has not been determined. Per-base quality was not reported, and no clone a single base away is much larger than it. This entry belongs to a study of blood T cell repertoires in COVID-19 (TCRdb year 2020). A note on the overall study: Samples from collaborators originated in the United States, Italy and Spain and spanned both the acute and convalescent phases of COVID-19. The material from the prospective study consisted of cDNA or gDNA derived from T cells, B-cell-depleted T cells, or PBMCs. Deeply sampled blood TCRbeta repertoires from subjects exposed to, actively infected with, or recovered from COVID-19 were included in the dataset. The repertoires were released in a freely available public database intended as a resource for research on the immune response to SARS-CoV-2. Samples came from the ongoing ImmuneRACE study (first 160 participants) plus 1,254 subjects from 6 global collaborators. The sample metadata nearly always contained a de-identified subject ID, COVID-19 status, age in years and sex. Where HLA class I and class II types were available, the types were taken from metadata supplied by the sample provider, not from assay-based typing. Summary of the overall study and its limitations: Clinical and demographic metadata were provided uncurated, with the amount varying by source and participant.

In Seattle, one collaborating source enrolled patients while the infection was active and tracked those patients longitudinally over the course of disease. Collaborating institutions collected whole blood in K2EDTA tubes following their own protocols. For TCRbeta analysis, collaborators shipped samples as frozen whole blood, isolated PBMCs, or DNA extracted from either of those sample types. The germline V gene sets CDR1 to SGHRS and CDR2 to YFSETQ. V loses 6 bases of germline sequence and J loses 0 bases, and the interval between the two ends is 4 bases. The CDR3 runs 12 amino acids, cysteine and phenylalanine included. The DNA shown is the 36-base CDR3, in frame from base 1. The immunoSEQ Assay, a bias-controlled multiplex PCR, was used to amplify TCRbeta CDR3 regions from genomic DNA. On the authors' methods: The number of nucleated cells in each sample was estimated from the amplification of reference gene primers within the assay. To quantify the absolute abundance of each unique TCRbeta CDR3 rearrangement, sequence reads were collapsed and filtered. For each sample, productive Simpson clonality was calculated as the square root of Simpson's diversity index across productive rearrangements. Sourced from immuneACCESS, this table was stored by TCRdb with only in-frame sequences that have V and J called. A share of the clones is absent; for the studies checked, an unresolved V gene accounts for under half, and the remainder has no known explanation. D and trimming come from the DNA, and the V and J calls and clone size come from that table. A total of about 140,000 clones appear in this sample, about 87% of them only once. The ten largest make up 2.5% of the sample.

The receptor comes from a human donor with COVID-19, enrolled during active disease. The donor label of this sample is uncertain. The sequence links TRBV5-1 to TRBJ1-3, with no D gene named confidently. Sequenced sample: peripheral blood. The DNA sequence follows: TGCGCCAGCACCAGCTCTGGAAACACCATATATTTT. Its product reads: CASTSSGNTIYF.